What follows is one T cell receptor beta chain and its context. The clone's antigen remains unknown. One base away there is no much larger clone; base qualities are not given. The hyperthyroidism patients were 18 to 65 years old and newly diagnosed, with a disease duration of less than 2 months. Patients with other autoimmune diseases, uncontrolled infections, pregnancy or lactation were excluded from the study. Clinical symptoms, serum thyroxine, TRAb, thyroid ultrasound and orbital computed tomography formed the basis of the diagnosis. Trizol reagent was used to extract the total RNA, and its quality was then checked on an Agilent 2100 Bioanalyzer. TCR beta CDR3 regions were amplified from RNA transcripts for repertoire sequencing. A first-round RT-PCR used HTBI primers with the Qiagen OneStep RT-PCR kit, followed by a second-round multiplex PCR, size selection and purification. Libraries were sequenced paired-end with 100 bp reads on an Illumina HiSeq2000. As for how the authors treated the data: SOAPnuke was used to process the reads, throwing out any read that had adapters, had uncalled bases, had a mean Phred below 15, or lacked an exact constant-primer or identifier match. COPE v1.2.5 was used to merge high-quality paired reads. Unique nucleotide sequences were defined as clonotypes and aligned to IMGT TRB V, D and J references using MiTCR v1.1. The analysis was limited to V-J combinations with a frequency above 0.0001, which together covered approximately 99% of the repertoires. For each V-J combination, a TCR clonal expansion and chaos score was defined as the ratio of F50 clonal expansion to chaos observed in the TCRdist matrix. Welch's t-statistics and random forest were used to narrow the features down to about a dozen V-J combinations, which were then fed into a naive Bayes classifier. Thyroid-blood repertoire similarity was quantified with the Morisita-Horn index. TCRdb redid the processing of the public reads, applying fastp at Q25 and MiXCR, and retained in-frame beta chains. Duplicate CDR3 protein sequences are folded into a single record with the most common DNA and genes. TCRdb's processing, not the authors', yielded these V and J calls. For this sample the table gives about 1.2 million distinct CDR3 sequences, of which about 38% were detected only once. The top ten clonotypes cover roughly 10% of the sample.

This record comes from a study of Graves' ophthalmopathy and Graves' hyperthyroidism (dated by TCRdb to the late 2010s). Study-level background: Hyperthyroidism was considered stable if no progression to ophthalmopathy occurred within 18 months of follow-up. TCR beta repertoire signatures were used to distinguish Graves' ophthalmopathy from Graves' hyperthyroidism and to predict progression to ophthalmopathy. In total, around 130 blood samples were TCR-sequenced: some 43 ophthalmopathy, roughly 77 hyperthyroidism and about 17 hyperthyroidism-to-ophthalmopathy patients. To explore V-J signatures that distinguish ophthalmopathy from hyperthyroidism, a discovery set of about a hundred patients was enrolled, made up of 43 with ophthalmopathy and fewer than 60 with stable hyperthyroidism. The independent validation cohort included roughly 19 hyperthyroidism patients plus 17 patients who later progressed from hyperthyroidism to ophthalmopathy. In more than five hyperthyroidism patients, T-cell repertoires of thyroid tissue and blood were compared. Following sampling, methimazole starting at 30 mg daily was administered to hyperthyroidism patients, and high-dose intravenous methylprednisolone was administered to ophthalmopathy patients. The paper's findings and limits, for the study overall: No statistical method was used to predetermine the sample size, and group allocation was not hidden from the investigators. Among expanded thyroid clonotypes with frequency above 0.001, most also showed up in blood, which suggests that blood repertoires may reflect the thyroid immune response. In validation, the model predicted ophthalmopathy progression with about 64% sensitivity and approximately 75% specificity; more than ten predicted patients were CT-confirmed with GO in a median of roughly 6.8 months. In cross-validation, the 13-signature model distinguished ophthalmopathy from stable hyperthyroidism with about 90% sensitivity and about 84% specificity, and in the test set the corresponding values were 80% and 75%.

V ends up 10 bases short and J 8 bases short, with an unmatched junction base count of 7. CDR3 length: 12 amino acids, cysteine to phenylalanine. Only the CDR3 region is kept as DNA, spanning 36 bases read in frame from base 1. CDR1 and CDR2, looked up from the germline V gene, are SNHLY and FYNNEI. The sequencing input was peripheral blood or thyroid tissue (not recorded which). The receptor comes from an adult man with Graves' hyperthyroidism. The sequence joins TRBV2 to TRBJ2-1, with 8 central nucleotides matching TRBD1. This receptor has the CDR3 CANGQGRDEQFF. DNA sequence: TGTGCCAACGGACAGGGCCGAGATGAGCAGTTCTTC.